Shown below are 5 T cell receptor beta chains from a single sample sequenced in a study of shared clonotypes between healthy human individuals (dated by TCRdb to the early 2020s). Library prep was done by the immunoSEQ multiplex PCR assay. The table was pulled from immuneACCESS by TCRdb, which kept in-frame rearrangements only. Such tables lose some clones; where checked, under half of the loss comes from unresolved V genes, and the rest has no known cause. The sample contains some 2,100,000 clones, approximately 94% of them found a single time. Clones ranked in the top ten supply about 1.8% of the sample. CD8 naive samples consisted of CD45RO-negative cells that were positively selected for CCR7, yielding a CD45RA+CCR7+ population without TemRA cells. The sequenced material came from naive CD8+ T cells from PBMCs. Interpreted using the paper, the cell subset or site label stands for: CD45RA+CCR7+. All receptors come from a man aged 18 to 30 in good health. Some clones in this sample may be carry-over from other donors' samples.

The gene calls are TRBV27 and TRBJ2-1; 10 bases fit TRBD2. The J segment lost 6 bases and the V segment lost 2 bases, leaving 7 bases of the junction unmatched. This CDR3 has 16 amino acids. The germline gives CDR1 MNHEY, CDR2 SMNVEV (reference sequence). The CDR3 DNA reads as TGTGCCAGCAGTTTAAGAGCTAGCGGGAGTTTCAATGAGCAGTTCTTC. Translation gives CASSLRASGSFNEQFF.

The chain combines TRBV4-1 with TRBJ2-7; possible D gene TRBD2, 6 bases. The germline V gene has CDR1 MGHRA and CDR2 YSYEKL. The CDR3 extends over 15 amino acids. Trimming stripped 5 bases from V and 7 bases from J, with 21 bases between. CDR3 DNA: TGCGCCAGCAGCTCAGTGGGGGGTCCTCCTGGGGAGCAGTACTTC. It encodes CASSSVGGPPGEQYF.

Of note for this clone: Other DNA sequences in this specimen translate into the identical CDR3. The chain combines TRBV9 with TRBJ1-3; D remains ambiguous. The germline gives CDR1 SGDLS, CDR2 YYNGEE. The CDR3 extends over 14 amino acids. Deletions cut 0 bases from V and 1 base from J, with 5 bases between. CDR3 protein: CASSVEGSGNTIYF. CDR3 coding DNA: TGTGCCAGCAGCGTAGAGGGTTCTGGAAACACCATATATTTT.

The rearrangement links TRBV27 to TRBJ2-7, with D possibly called TRBD1 or TRBD2 (5 bases each). V dropped 3 bases and J dropped 3 bases, with 12 bases sitting between them. CDR3 length equals 14 residues. Germline V CDR1 and CDR2: MNHEY, SMNVEV (reference sequence). The CDR3 region is CASSFGGEVYEQYF. In nucleotides, the CDR3 is TGTGCCAGCAGTTTTGGGGGAGAGGTCTACGAGCAGTACTTC.

To note about this clone: Distinct nucleotide sequences in the sample also encode this CDR3. The gene calls are TRBV6-5 and TRBJ2-7; TRBD2 matches 8 bases. Germline V gene data show CDR1 as MNHEY and CDR2 as SVGAGI. V shed 2 bases and J 3 bases; nucleotides not matched to a gene: 0. This CDR3 is built from 13 residues. CDR3 loop: CASSYREGYEQYF. The CDR3 coding sequence is TGTGCCAGCAGTTACCGGGAGGGCTACGAGCAGTACTTC.